Included here is one TCR beta chain sequence, with context. Data came from immunoSEQ multiplex PCR; TCRdb stores just in-frame clones and leaves some out. The sample has about 94,000 clones; around 89% are singletons. The CDR3 totals 14 residues. Trimming removed 2 bases from V and 1 base from J, with 9 bases in between. Per the germline V gene, CDR1 is SGHKS and CDR2 is YYEKEE (reference sequence). This specimen comes from a study of T cell responses to AZD1222 COVID-19 vaccine. The input for sequencing was peripheral blood, taken on day 0 of AZD1222 vaccination. The chain combines TRBV5-5 with TRBJ1-1; weak D call: TRBD1 (5 bases). This clonotype was obtained from an adult in good health. The CDR3 nucleotides are TGTGCCAGCAGCTTACGGGGGGAGAACACTGAAGCTTTCTTT. This gives the protein CASSLRGENTEAFF.